This entry is about one TCR beta chain. These data are taken from a study of shared clonotypes between healthy human individuals. Sorted-subset replicate PCRs used approximately 180 ng of genomic DNA. This amount corresponded to 30,000 to 35,000 T cell genomes. Libraries were prepared by immunoSEQ multiplex PCR; TCRdb keeps only in-frame clonotypes and omits some of them. The data hold some 2,400,000 clones, with approximately 94% observed a single time. The source is a man between 18 and 35 years old in good health. Sequenced input: naive CD4+ T cells sorted from blood. The sample's subset: CD45RA+ positively selected.

The DNA for the CDR3 is TGTGCCAGTAGTTGGGACTACTCCAACAATCAGCCCCAGCATTTT. It yields the protein CASSWDYSNNQPQHF. The V gene is TRBV19, the J gene TRBJ1-5, with D maybe TRBD1 (5 bases). Germline V lookup: CDR1 LNHDA, CDR2 SQIVND (reference sequence). Between the trimmed V and J ends, which lost 5 bases and 3 bases, there was a span of 14 bases. The CDR3 covers 15 residues. The whole variable domain, filled in from reference TRBV19 and TRBJ1-5, reads DGGITQSPKYLFRKEGQNVTLSCEQNLNHDAMYWYRQDPGQGLRLIYYSQIVNDFQKGDIAEGYSVSREKKESFPLTVTSAQKNPTAFYLCASSWDYSNNQPQHFGDGTRLSIL.